The clone carrying this T cell receptor beta chain appeared a single time. As yet, its antigen is unknown. This entry comes from a study of cytomegalovirus exposure and HLA in healthy donors. Across the study: Genotyping of roughly 400 donors showed that over 65% belonged to the Caucasian-associated ancestry cluster. Study observations and caveats: In a later analysis, DRB1 alleles had the most associated TCRs; HLA-C alleles the fewest. High specificity and sensitivity for cytomegalovirus status were reported for the classifier.

This CDR3 has 16 amino acids. Losses at the gene ends were 0 bases for V and 2 bases for J; bases not matched to a gene: 3. Germline assignment: CDR1 ENHRY and CDR2 SYGVKD. 60 Vbeta and 13 Jbeta primers were used in PCR. Method: immunoSEQ multiplex PCR; TCRdb's copy keeps in-frame clones and lacks some. The sample carries 190,000 or so clones, 80% recorded once. The TCR originated in a boy aged 10-17 years in good health and CMV-seronegative. The material sequenced was PBMCs. The chain carries TRBV10-3 and TRBJ2-1; TRBD1 aligns across 8 bases. CDR3 DNA: TGTGCCATCAGTGAGTCGGACAGGGTCGCCTACAATGAGCAGTTCTTC. Its protein product is CAISESDRVAYNEQFF.